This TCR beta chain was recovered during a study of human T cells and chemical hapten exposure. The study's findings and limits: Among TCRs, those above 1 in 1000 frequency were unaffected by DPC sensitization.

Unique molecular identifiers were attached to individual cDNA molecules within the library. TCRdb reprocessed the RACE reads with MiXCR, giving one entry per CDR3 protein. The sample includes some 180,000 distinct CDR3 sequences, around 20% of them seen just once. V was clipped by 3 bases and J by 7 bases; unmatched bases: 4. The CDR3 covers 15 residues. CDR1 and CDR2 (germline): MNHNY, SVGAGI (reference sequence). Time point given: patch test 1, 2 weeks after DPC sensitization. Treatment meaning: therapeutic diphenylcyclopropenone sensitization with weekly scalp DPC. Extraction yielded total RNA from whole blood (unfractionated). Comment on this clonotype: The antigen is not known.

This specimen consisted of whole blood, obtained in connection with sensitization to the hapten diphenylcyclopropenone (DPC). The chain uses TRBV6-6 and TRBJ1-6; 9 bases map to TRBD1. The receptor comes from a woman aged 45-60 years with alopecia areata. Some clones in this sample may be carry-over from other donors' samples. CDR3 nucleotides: TGTGCCAGCAGTTATTTCGGACAGGGGAATTCACCCCTCCACTTT. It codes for CASSYFGQGNSPLHF.